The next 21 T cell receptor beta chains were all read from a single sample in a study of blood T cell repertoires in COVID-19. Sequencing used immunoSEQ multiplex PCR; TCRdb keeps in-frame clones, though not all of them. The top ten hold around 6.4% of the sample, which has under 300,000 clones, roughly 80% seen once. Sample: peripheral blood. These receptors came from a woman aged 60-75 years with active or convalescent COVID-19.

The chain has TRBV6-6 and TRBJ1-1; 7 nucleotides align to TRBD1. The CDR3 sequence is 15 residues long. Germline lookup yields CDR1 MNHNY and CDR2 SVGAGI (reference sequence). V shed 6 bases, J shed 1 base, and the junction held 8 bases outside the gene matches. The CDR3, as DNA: TGTGCCAGCAGCATAACAGGGGCGGCGAACACTGAAGCTTTCTTT. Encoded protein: CASSITGAANTEAFF.

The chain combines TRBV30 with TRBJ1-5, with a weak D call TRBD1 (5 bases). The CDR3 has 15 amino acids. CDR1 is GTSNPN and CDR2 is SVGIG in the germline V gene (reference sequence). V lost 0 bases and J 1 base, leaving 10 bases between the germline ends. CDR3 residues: CAWSVGVRSNQPQHF. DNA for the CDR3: TGTGCCTGGAGTGTAGGGGTTCGCAGCAATCAGCCCCAGCATTTT. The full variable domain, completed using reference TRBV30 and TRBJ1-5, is SQTIHQWPATLVQPVGSPLSLECTVEGTSNPNLYWYRQAAGRGLQLLFYSVGIGQISSEVPQNLSASRPQDRQFILSSKKLLLSDSGFYLCAWSVGVRSNQPQHFGDGTRLSIL.

CDR3 amino acids: CASSLGLAGGQGSYNEQFF. The DNA for the CDR3 is TGCGCCAGCAGCCTGGGACTAGCGGGGGGGCAGGGCTCCTACAATGAGCAGTTCTTC. The genes are TRBV4-1 and TRBJ2-1, with 16 bases that match TRBD2. The CDR3 is 19 residues long. The V and J ends lost 4 bases and 0 bases, in that order; junction bases with no gene match: 6. The germline gives CDR1 MGHRA, CDR2 YSYEKL.

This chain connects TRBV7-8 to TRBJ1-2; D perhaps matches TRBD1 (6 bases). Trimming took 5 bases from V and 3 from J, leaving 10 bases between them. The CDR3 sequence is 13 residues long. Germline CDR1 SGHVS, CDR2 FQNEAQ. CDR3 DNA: TGTGCCAGCAGCGCCGCAGGGGACTATGGCTACACCTTC. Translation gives CASSAAGDYGYTF. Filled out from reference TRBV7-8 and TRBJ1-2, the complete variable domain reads GAGVSQSPRYKVAKRGQDVALRCDPISGHVSLFWYQQALGQGPEFLTYFQNEAQLDKSGLPSDRFFAERPEGSVSTLKIQRTQQEDSAVYLCASSAAGDYGYTFGSGTRLTVV.

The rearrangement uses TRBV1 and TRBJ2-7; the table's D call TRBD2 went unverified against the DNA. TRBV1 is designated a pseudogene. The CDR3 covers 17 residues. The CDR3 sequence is CTSSQSNPTRSPYEQYF. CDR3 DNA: TGCACCAGCAGCCAATCTAATCCAACTAGGTCTCCCTACGAGCAGTACTTC.

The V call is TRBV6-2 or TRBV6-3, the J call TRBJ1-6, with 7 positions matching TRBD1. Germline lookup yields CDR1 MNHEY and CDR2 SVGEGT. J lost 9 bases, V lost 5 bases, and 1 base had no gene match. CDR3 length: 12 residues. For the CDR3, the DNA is TGTGCCAGCAGTCGGACAGGTTCACCCCTCCACTTT. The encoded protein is CASSRTGSPLHF.

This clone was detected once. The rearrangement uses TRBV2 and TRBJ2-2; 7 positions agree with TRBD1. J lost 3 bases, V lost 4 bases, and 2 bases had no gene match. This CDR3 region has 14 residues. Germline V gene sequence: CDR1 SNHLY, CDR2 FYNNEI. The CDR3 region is CASSVGTDTGELFF. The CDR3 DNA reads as TGTGCCAGCAGTGTTGGGACAGACACCGGGGAGCTGTTTTTT.

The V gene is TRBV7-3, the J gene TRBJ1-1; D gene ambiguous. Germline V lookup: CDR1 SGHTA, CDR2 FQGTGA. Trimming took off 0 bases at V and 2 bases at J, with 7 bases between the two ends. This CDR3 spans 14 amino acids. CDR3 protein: CASSLTPENTEAFF. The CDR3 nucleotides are TGTGCCAGCAGCTTAACCCCAGAAAACACTGAAGCTTTCTTT.

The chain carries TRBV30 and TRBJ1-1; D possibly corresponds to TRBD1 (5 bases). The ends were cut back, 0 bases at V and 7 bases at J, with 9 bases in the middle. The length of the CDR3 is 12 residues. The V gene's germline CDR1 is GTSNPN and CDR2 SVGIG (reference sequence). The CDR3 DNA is TGTGCCTGGAGTGTTGGACACGTTGAAGCTTTCTTT. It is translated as CAWSVGHVEAFF.

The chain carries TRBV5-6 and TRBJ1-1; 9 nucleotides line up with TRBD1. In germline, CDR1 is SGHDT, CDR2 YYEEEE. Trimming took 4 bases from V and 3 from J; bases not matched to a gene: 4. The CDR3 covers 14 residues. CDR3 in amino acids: CASSRDRGDTEAFF. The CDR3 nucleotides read TGTGCCAGCAGCCGCGACAGGGGGGACACTGAAGCTTTCTTT.

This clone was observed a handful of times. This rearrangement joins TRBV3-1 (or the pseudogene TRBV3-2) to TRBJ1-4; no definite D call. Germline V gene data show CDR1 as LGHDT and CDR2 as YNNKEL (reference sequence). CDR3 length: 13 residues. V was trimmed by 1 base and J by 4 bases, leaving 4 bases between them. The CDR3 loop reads CASSQGRNEKLFF. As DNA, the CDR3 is TGTGCCAGCAGCCAAGGTCGTAATGAAAAACTGTTTTTT.

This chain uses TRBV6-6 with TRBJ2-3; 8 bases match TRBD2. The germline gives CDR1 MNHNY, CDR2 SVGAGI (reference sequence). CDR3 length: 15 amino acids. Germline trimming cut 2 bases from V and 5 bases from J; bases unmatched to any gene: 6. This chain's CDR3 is CASSYAGGEGDTQYF. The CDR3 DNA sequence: TGTGCCAGCAGTTACGCCGGGGGGGAGGGAGATACGCAGTATTTT.

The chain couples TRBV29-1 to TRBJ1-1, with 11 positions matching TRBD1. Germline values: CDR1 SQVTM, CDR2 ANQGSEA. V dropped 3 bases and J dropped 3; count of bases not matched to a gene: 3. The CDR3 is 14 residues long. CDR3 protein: CSVEEDRGHTEAFF. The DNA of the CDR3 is TGCAGCGTTGAGGAGGACAGGGGGCACACTGAAGCTTTCTTT.

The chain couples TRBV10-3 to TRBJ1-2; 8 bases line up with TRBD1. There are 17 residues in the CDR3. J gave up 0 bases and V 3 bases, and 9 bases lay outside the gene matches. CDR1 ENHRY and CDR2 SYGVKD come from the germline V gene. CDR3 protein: CAISELGGTGTNYGYTF. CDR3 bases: TGTGCCATCAGTGAACTTGGAGGGACAGGAACTAACTATGGCTACACCTTC.

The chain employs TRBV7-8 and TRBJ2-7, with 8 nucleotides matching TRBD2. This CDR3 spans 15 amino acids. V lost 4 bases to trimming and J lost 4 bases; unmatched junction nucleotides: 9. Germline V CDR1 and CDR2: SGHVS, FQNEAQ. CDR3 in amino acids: CASSSRAGDSYEQYF. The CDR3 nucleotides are TGTGCCAGCAGCTCCAGAGCGGGAGACAGTTACGAGCAGTACTTC.

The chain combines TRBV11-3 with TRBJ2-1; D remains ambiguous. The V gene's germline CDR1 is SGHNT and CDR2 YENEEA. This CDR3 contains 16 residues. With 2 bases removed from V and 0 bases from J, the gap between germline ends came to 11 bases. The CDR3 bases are TGTGCCAGCAGCTTACGGGTGCGGAGCTCCTACAATGAGCAGTTCTTC. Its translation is CASSLRVRSSYNEQFF.

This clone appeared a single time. CDR3 amino acids: CASSQSPGELFF. The DNA for the CDR3 is TGTGCCAGCAGCCAGAGTCCGGGGGAGCTGTTTTTT. This chain connects TRBV3-1 (or the pseudogene TRBV3-2) to TRBJ2-2; no reliable D call. This CDR3 is 12 amino acids long. Germline V CDR1 and CDR2: LGHDT, YNNKEL (reference sequence). Trimming removed 3 bases from V and 8 bases from J, with 7 bases in between.

CDR3 protein: CASSPVGGIGNEQFF. The CDR3 nucleotides are TGTGCCAGCAGCCCCGTTGGAGGTATCGGCAATGAGCAGTTCTTC. The chain couples TRBV7-9 to TRBJ2-1; D may be TRBD2 (5 bases). The CDR3 contains 15 residues. CDR1 and CDR2 (germline): SEHNR, FQNEAQ (reference sequence). V lost 5 bases and J 6 bases, leaving 17 bases between the germline ends.

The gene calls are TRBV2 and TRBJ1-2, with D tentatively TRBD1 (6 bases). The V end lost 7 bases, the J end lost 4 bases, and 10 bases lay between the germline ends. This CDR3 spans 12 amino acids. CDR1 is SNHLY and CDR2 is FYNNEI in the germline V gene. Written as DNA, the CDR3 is TGTGCCAGCACCATGACAGGCTATGGCTACACCTTC. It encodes CASTMTGYGYTF.

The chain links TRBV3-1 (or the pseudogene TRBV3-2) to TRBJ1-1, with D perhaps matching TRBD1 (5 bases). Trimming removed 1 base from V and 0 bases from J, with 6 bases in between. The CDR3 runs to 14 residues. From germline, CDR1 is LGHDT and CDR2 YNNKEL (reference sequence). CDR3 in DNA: TGTGCCAGCAGCCAAGGGACACTGAACACTGAAGCTTTCTTT. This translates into CASSQGTLNTEAFF.

CDR3 sequence reads: CAWSWQGGFNSPLHF. CDR3 sequence (DNA): TGTGCCTGGAGTTGGCAGGGGGGTTTCAATTCACCCCTCCACTTT. The J gene is TRBJ1-6, the V gene TRBV30; 7 bases match TRBD1. CDR3 size: 15 residues. Germline CDR1 is GTSNPN and CDR2 is SVGIG (reference sequence). V was pared by 2 bases and J by 7 bases, with 8 bases of the junction left unmatched.